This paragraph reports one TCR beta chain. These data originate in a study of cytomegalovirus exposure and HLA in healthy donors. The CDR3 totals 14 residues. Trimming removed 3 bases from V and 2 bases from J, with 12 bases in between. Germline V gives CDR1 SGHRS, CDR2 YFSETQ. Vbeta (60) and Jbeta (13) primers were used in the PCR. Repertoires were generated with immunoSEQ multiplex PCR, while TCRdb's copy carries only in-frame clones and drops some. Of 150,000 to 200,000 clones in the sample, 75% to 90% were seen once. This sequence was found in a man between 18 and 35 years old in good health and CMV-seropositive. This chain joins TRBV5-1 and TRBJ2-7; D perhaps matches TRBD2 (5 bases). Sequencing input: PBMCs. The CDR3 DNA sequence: TGCGCCAGCAGCTCGCGGACTGGCCCCTACGAGCAGTACTTC. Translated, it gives CASSSRTGPYEQYF.